A single sample is the source of the 27 T cell receptor beta chains below, sequenced in a study of sequential checkpoint blockade in melanoma. Treatment noted: randomized to nivolumab then ipilimumab (arm A) or the reverse (arm B). Repertoires were generated with immunoSEQ multiplex PCR, while TCRdb's copy carries only in-frame clones and drops some. The sample carries about 4,200 clones, about 20% recorded once. This specimen was tumor tissue (inferred from file names), taken from a patient given nivolumab and ipilimumab in sequence. The receptor source for this set is a human donor with melanoma.

By share, this clone counts as medium-sized. CDR3 in DNA: TGTGCCAGCAGCTTGGATAATTCGTATTCACCCCTCCACTTT. Residues: CASSLDNSYSPLHF. The rearrangement joins TRBV11-3 to TRBJ1-6; D unresolved. Germline CDR1 and CDR2: SGHNT and YENEEA. The CDR3 covers 14 residues. Deletions cut 3 bases from V and 8 bases from J, with 11 bases between.

The V gene is TRBV11-3, the J gene TRBJ2-7, with TRBD1 identical over 7 bases. The CDR3 extends over 15 amino acids. The V segment lost 8 bases and the J segment 3 bases; nucleotides outside the gene matches: 13. Germline CDR1 and CDR2: SGHNT and YENEEA. In DNA form, the CDR3 reads TGTGCCAGCGGCAAGATGGGACAGCGGATCTACGAGCAGTACTTC. Translation: CASGKMGQRIYEQYF.

As DNA, the CDR3 is TGTGCCAGCTCACCGGCGACAGAGTATGGCTACACCTTC. Its protein product is CASSPATEYGYTF. The chain combines TRBV18 with TRBJ1-2, with D maybe TRBD1 (5 bases). CDR1 and CDR2 (germline): KGHSH, LQKENI. There are 13 residues in the CDR3. V dropped 3 bases and J dropped 5 bases, with 10 bases sitting between them.

In its sample, this clone was seen many times. The rearrangement links TRBV11-3 to TRBJ2-1, with TRBD2 identical over 13 bases. Germline V gives CDR1 SGHNT, CDR2 YENEEA. Trimming at V came to 5 bases and at J to 0 bases, leaving 7 bases not matched to a gene. The length of the CDR3 is 18 residues. The CDR3 DNA follows: TGTGCCAGCAGCACGGGACTAGCGGGGTTGAGCTCCTACAATGAGCAGTTCTTC. Encoded protein: CASSTGLAGLSSYNEQFF.

This clone was seen only once. The chain couples TRBV5-1 to TRBJ1-3, with D possibly matching TRBD1 (5 bases). V shed 0 bases and J shed 7 bases, with 14 bases lying between them. Per the germline V gene, CDR1 is SGHRS and CDR2 is YFSETQ. The length of the CDR3 is 15 residues. CDR3 coding DNA: TGCGCCAGCAGCTTGGGACCAGGGATGGGGAACACCATATATTTT. Translated, it gives CASSLGPGMGNTIYF.

Within the sample, this clone is medium-sized. The V gene is TRBV11-3, the J gene TRBJ1-1; D unclear. In germline, CDR1 is SGHNT, CDR2 YENEEA. This CDR3 is built from 14 residues. Trimming pared 3 bases from V and 1 base from J, leaving 9 bases between. The CDR3 sequence is CASSLAGANTEAFF. In DNA form, the CDR3 reads TGTGCCAGCAGCTTGGCAGGAGCGAACACTGAAGCTTTCTTT.

This clone was seen repeatedly, ten times or more. V is TRBV11-3 and J is TRBJ1-6; 7 bases match TRBD1. The CDR3 runs 14 residues. The germline CDR1 and CDR2 sequences are SGHNT and YENEEA. V lost 4 bases and J lost 7; bases outside the gene matches: 4. CDR3 DNA: TGTGCCAGCAGCTCACAGGGGTCAAATTCACCCCTCCACTTT. It codes for CASSSQGSNSPLHF.

Judged by abundance, this clone is medium-sized. V is TRBV6-8 and J is TRBJ1-3; no reliable D call. CDR3 length: 13 residues. Germline-derived CDR1 and CDR2 are MNHGY and SAAAGT. Trimming took 8 bases from V and 9 from J, leaving 17 bases between them. The CDR3, as DNA: TGTGCCAGCGGAACAGAACCCGGTTCCACCATATATTTT. Amino acid sequence: CASGTEPGSTIYF.

In this sample, this clone turned up many times. The rearrangement joins TRBV11-3 to TRBJ2-7; D uncertain. V lost 5 bases, J lost 3 bases, and 14 bases lay in between. The CDR3 has 14 amino acids. Germline V gene lookup returns CDR1 SGHNT and CDR2 YENEEA. In DNA form, the CDR3 reads TGTGCCAGCAGCCTTCCGATATACGGCTACGAGCAGTACTTC. Its translation is CASSLPIYGYEQYF.

Only a few counts were recorded for this clone. CDR3 sequence: CASSVDPAGGPEETQYF. The CDR3 region has the DNA TGTGCCAGCAGCGTAGACCCAGCGGGGGGGCCGGAGGAGACCCAGTACTTC. V gene TRBV9 combines with J gene TRBJ2-5; 10 nucleotides align to TRBD2. CDR1 SGDLS and CDR2 YYNGEE come from the germline V gene. The CDR3 loop spans 17 amino acids. The V gene end was trimmed by 0 bases and the J gene end by 5 bases; junction bases not matched to a gene: 10.

This clone turned up a few times. The CDR3 sequence is CASESFFHGYTF. CDR3 bases: TGTGCCAGCGAGTCGTTTTTCCATGGCTACACCTTC. This chain links TRBV6-8 with TRBJ1-2; D unclear. V was trimmed by 8 bases and J by 6 bases, leaving 13 bases between them. The germline gives CDR1 MNHGY, CDR2 SAAAGT. The CDR3 covers 12 residues.

This clone was seen repeatedly, ten times or more. The V gene is TRBV11-3, the J gene TRBJ2-1; D is uncertain. The CDR3 spans 14 residues. CDR1 and CDR2 from the germline V gene are SGHNT and YENEEA. The ends were cut back, 8 bases at V and 5 bases at J, with 16 bases in the middle. The CDR3 sequence: CASARNALNNEQFF. The CDR3, as DNA: TGTGCCAGCGCGAGGAACGCATTAAACAATGAGCAGTTCTTC. Looking up the rest from reference TRBV11-3 and TRBJ2-1 gives the full variable domain: EAGVVQSPRYKIIEKKQPVAFWCNPISGHNTLYWYLQNLGQGPELLIRYENEEAVDDSQLPKDRFSAERLKGVDSTLKIQPAELGDSAVYLCASARNALNNEQFFGPGTRLTVL.

This clone has just a few counts. The V and J genes are TRBV15 and TRBJ1-4; D call uncertain. Germline values: CDR1 LNHNV, CDR2 YYDKDF (reference sequence). This CDR3 comprises 14 residues. V dropped 1 base and J dropped 0 bases, with 3 bases sitting between them. The CDR3 here is CATSRAATNEKLFF. The CDR3 nucleotides are TGTGCCACCAGCAGAGCTGCAACTAATGAAAAACTGTTTTTT.

The chain links TRBV19 to TRBJ1-5; 9 positions match TRBD1. The germline gives CDR1 LNHDA, CDR2 SQIVND (reference sequence). Losses at the gene ends were 4 bases for V and 4 bases for J; bases not matched to a gene: 8. The CDR3 runs to 16 residues. For the CDR3, the DNA is TGTGCCAGTAGTAATATACAGGGGGCTCGGAATCAGCCCCAGCATTTT. This gives the protein CASSNIQGARNQPQHF. The variable domain in full, with the rest retrieved from reference TRBV19 and TRBJ1-5, is DGGITQSPKYLFRKEGQNVTLSCEQNLNHDAMYWYRQDPGQGLRLIYYSQIVNDFQKGDIAEGYSVSREKKESFPLTVTSAQKNPTAFYLCASSNIQGARNQPQHFGDGTRLSIL.

This clone was seen a handful of times. The rearrangement links TRBV6-8 to TRBJ1-4, with TRBD1 as a possible D gene (5 bases). Germline CDR1 and CDR2: MNHGY and SAAAGT. The CDR3 covers 14 residues. The V and J ends lost 7 bases and 7 bases respectively, with 16 bases between them. For the CDR3, the DNA is TGTGCCAGCATCCGTGGGGGAGTAGGTGAAAAACTGTTTTTT. It yields the protein CASIRGGVGEKLFF.

This clone was seen only a few times. The gene calls are TRBV18 and TRBJ1-4; D is uncertain. The V end lost 0 bases, the J end lost 0 bases, and 5 bases lay between the germline ends. Germline-derived CDR1 and CDR2 are KGHSH and LQKENI. The CDR3 has 15 residues. The CDR3 DNA is TGTGCCAGCTCACCACCCCAGTCAACTAATGAAAAACTGTTTTTT. As protein: CASSPPQSTNEKLFF. Filled out from reference TRBV18 and TRBJ1-4, the complete variable domain reads NAGVMQNPRHLVRRRGQEARLRCSPMKGHSHVYWYRQLPEEGLKFMVYLQKENIIDESGMPKERFSAEFPKEGPSILRIQQVVRGDSAAYFCASSPPQSTNEKLFFGSGTQLSVL.

By its share, this clone is medium-sized. The same CDR3 is also encoded by other DNA sequences in this sample. The gene calls are TRBV11-3 and TRBJ2-5; maybe TRBD1 (6 bases). V shed 3 bases and J shed 4 bases, with 15 bases lying between them. The CDR3 runs to 15 residues. Germline V gene sequence: CDR1 SGHNT, CDR2 YENEEA. The CDR3 DNA sequence: TGTGCCAGCAGCTTTTCAGGGGCCTCGGGAGAGACCCAGTACTTC. Protein: CASSFSGASGETQYF.

V usage is TRBV19 and J usage is TRBJ1-5, with 7 bases that match TRBD1. The CDR3 length is 14 residues. Germline V gene lookup returns CDR1 LNHDA and CDR2 SQIVND (reference sequence). V gave up 9 bases and J gave up 7 bases; unmatched junction bases: 12. The CDR3 DNA reads as TGTGCCAGCAACCTGCGACAGGGCAGGCAGCCCCAGCATTTT. Its translation is CASNLRQGRQPQHF.

This clone was recorded a few times. This chain connects TRBV6-8 to TRBJ1-2; D is possibly TRBD1 (6 bases). This CDR3 has 15 amino acids. Trimming took off 5 bases at V and 5 bases at J, with 18 bases between the two ends. The V gene's germline CDR1 is MNHGY and CDR2 SAAAGT. The CDR3 DNA reads TGTGCCAGCAGTAAACAAACAGGGACATCTTATGGCTACACCTTC. The encoded protein is CASSKQTGTSYGYTF.

The table lists this clone with a few counts. This chain joins TRBV6-8 and TRBJ2-7; 7 nucleotides agree with TRBD2. V was pared by 5 bases and J by 10 bases, with 20 bases of the junction left unmatched. The germline V gene has CDR1 MNHGY and CDR2 SAAAGT. The CDR3 has 16 residues. The CDR3 DNA is TGTGCCAGCAGTCCCGCCAGCGGGACGCGAGCAGACGGACAGTACTTC. Translating gives CASSPASGTRADGQYF.

This clone has a handful of counts. The V and J genes are TRBV6-8 and TRBJ2-2; 7 bases are shared with TRBD1. Losses at the gene ends were 8 bases for V and 5 bases for J; bases not matched to a gene: 8. Germline V lookup: CDR1 MNHGY, CDR2 SAAAGT. This CDR3 comprises 14 residues. This chain's CDR3 is CASWSTGSTGELFF. In nucleotides, the CDR3 is TGTGCCAGCTGGTCGACAGGGTCAACCGGGGAGCTGTTTTTT.

This clone has only a few counts. The rearrangement links TRBV28 to TRBJ2-1; TRBD2 might be the D (7 bases). Germline V gives CDR1 MDHEN, CDR2 SYDVKM. V was shortened by 3 bases and J by 6 bases, with 18 bases between the two germline ends. This CDR3 region has 16 residues. The chain's CDR3 is CASSLILGGLTNEQFF. DNA of the CDR3: TGTGCCAGCAGTTTGATTCTGGGGGGGCTGACCAATGAGCAGTTCTTC.

Within the sample, this clone is medium-sized. This rearrangement joins TRBV9 to TRBJ1-5, with a weak D call TRBD1 (5 bases). Germline values: CDR1 SGDLS, CDR2 YYNGEE. The CDR3 has 13 amino acids. The germline V and J ends were trimmed by 0 bases and 9 bases, with 10 bases remaining between them. As DNA, the CDR3 is TGTGCCAGCAGCGTAGGGACCCAGGGGCCCCAGCATTTT. Protein product: CASSVGTQGPQHF. The variable domain in full, with the rest retrieved from reference TRBV9 and TRBJ1-5, is DSGVTQTPKHLITATGQRVTLRCSPRSGDLSVYWYQQSLDQGLQFLIQYYNGEERAKGNILERFSAQQFPDLHSELNLSSLELGDSALYFCASSVGTQGPQHFGDGTRLSIL.

The V gene is TRBV5-1, the J gene TRBJ2-6, with unresolved D. Trimming removed 0 bases from V and 3 bases from J, with 10 bases in between. The CDR3 sequence is 16 residues long. The germline CDR1 and CDR2 sequences are SGHRS and YFSETQ. The CDR3 coding sequence is TGCGCCAGCAGCTTGGGTGGAGTTAATGGGGCCAACGTCCTGACTTTC. This encodes CASSLGGVNGANVLTF.

This clone turned up a few times. The chain has TRBV28 and TRBJ2-2; no definite D call. Germline CDR1 and CDR2: MDHEN and SYDVKM. V lost 3 bases and J lost 1, with 9 bases in between. The CDR3 runs 15 residues. For the CDR3, the DNA is TGTGCCAGCAGTTTTTTCGGCCAGAACACCGGGGAGCTGTTTTTT. Protein: CASSFFGQNTGELFF.

This clone qualifies as medium-sized (0.01 to 0.1%). V and J are TRBV11-3 and TRBJ2-7; D gene unclear. V was clipped by 4 bases and J by 1 base, with 14 bases between them. Germline CDR1 reads SGHNT; CDR2 reads YENEEA. The CDR3 extends over 15 amino acids. The DNA of the CDR3 is TGTGCCAGCAGCTCCTTTAACACCCAATCCTACGAGCAGTACTTC. Amino acid sequence: CASSSFNTQSYEQYF.

A few counts support this clone. The V and J genes are TRBV9 and TRBJ1-6; D call uncertain. The CDR3 contains 12 residues. The V and J ends lost 5 bases and 11 bases respectively, with 11 bases between them. The germline gives CDR1 SGDLS, CDR2 YYNGEE. The CDR3 spells CASSDLGTPLHF. In nucleotides, the CDR3 is TGTGCCAGCAGTGATTTGGGGACACCCCTCCACTTT.